These T cell receptor beta chains were read from a single sample in a study of blood T cell repertoires in COVID-19. Data came from immunoSEQ multiplex PCR; TCRdb stores just in-frame clones and leaves some out. The data hold approximately 82,000 clones, with around 89% observed a single time. Sequenced material: peripheral blood. The receptors were sampled from a man aged 65-85 years with active or convalescent COVID-19. The CDR3 runs from the conserved cysteine through the conserved F or W. Fields, in order: CDR3 length, J gene, clone size, V gene, D gene, CDR3 protein, CDR3 DNA. A D gene is named only where the DNA matches it firmly. Size is omitted from some rows. Given values are once, few, many or a class for expanded clones.

15,TRBJ1-4,once,TRBV7-9,NA,CASSLERGAREKLFF,TGTGCCAGCAGCTTAGAGCGGGGGGCGAGAGAAAAACTGTTTTTT
14,TRBJ2-5,once,TRBV3-1/TRBV3-2,NA,CASSVVGRIETQYF,TGTGCCAGCAGCGTGGTAGGGAGGATAGAGACCCAGTACTTC
15,TRBJ2-1,NA,TRBV24-1,NA,CATSPSGTWNNEQFF,TGTGCCACCAGTCCCTCCGGGACATGGAACAATGAGCAGTTCTTC
14,TRBJ1-2,NA,TRBV6-1,NA,CASSEARGNYGYTF,TGTGCCAGCAGTGAAGCGCGAGGGAACTATGGCTACACCTTC
14,TRBJ1-6,NA,TRBV6-1,NA,CASSPVSYNSPLHF,TGTGCCAGCAGTCCAGTATCCTATAATTCACCCCTCCACTTT
12,TRBJ2-1,NA,TRBV5-6,TRBD1,CASGTGAGEQFF,TGTGCCAGCGGGACAGGGGCGGGGGAGCAGTTCTTC
14,TRBJ1-2,NA,TRBV7-9,NA,CASSLTGHNYGYTF,TGTGCCAGCAGCTTAACAGGGCATAACTATGGCTACACCTTC
13,TRBJ1-1,NA,TRBV19,TRBD1,CASSIDRTGQAFF,TGTGCCAGTAGTATAGACCGGACAGGGCAAGCTTTCTTT
16,TRBJ2-7,once,TRBV9,NA,CASSVNPGLSASEQYF,TGTGCCAGCAGCGTAAACCCGGGACTCTCGGCCTCCGAGCAGTACTTC
14,TRBJ1-2,NA,TRBV2,TRBD1,CASSEQGQGYGYTF,TGTGCCAGCAGTGAGCAGGGACAGGGGTATGGCTACACCTTC
14,TRBJ2-7,NA,TRBV3-1/TRBV3-2,NA,CASTRDASSYEQYF,TGTGCCAGCACCCGGGATGCGTCCTCCTACGAGCAGTACTTC
14,TRBJ2-7,NA,TRBV6-1,NA,CASSEGPSSYEQYF,TGTGCCAGCAGTGAAGGGCCCAGCTCCTACGAGCAGTACTTC
11,TRBJ1-1,NA,TRBV29-1,TRBD1,CSASGTGKAFF,TGCAGCGCGAGCGGGACAGGAAAAGCTTTCTTT
13,TRBJ2-7,NA,TRBV12-3/TRBV12-4,TRBD2,CASSFSGSPWQYF,TGTGCCAGCAGCTTTAGCGGGAGTCCTTGGCAGTACTTC
14,TRBJ1-1,NA,TRBV7-9,NA,CASSLSARLAEAFF,TGTGCCAGCAGCTTATCCGCCCGGTTGGCTGAAGCTTTCTTT
17,TRBJ2-3,once,TRBV4-1,NA,CASSQEIVGSPGDTQYF,TGCGCCAGCAGCCAAGAGATAGTTGGGTCCCCCGGGGATACGCAGTATTTT
14,TRBJ1-2,NA,TRBV5-1,NA,CASSLAFQNYGYTF,TGCGCCAGCAGCTTGGCCTTTCAGAACTATGGCTACACCTTC
16,TRBJ1-6,NA,TRBV19,TRBD1,CASRTNRGQGDPPLHF,TGTGCCAGTAGAACCAACCGGGGACAGGGTGATCCACCCCTCCACTTT
15,TRBJ2-7,NA,TRBV19,TRBD1,CASSIWGTGGYEQYF,TGTGCCAGTAGTATTTGGGGGACAGGGGGCTACGAGCAGTACTTC
14,TRBJ1-1,NA,TRBV3-1/TRBV3-2,TRBD1,CASSHATGGTEAFF,TGTGCCAGCAGCCATGCGACAGGGGGCACTGAAGCTTTCTTT
14,TRBJ1-2,NA,TRBV6-6,NA,CASSTSAGFYGYTF,TGTGCCAGCAGTACCTCAGCAGGGTTCTATGGCTACACCTTC
15,TRBJ1-2,NA,TRBV6-6,TRBD1,CASSWDRGANYGYTF,TGTGCCAGCAGTTGGGACAGGGGCGCCAACTATGGCTACACCTTC
17,TRBJ1-5,NA,TRBV19,NA,CASSIIVLAGSNQPQHF,TGTGCCAGTAGTATAATAGTTTTGGCGGGTAGTAATCAGCCCCAGCATTTT
16,TRBJ2-1,NA,TRBV9,TRBD2,CASSVGPGLAQNEQFF,TGTGCCAGCAGCGTTGGTCCGGGACTAGCTCAAAATGAGCAGTTCTTC
14,TRBJ2-5,NA,TRBV5-1,NA,CASSLSGVEETQYF,TGCGCCAGCAGCTTGTCCGGGGTTGAAGAGACCCAGTACTTC
14,TRBJ2-1,NA,TRBV19,NA,CASRPGGGYNEQFF,TGTGCCAGCCGTCCGGGCGGAGGCTACAATGAGCAGTTCTTC
14,TRBJ2-7,NA,TRBV6-5,NA,CASSFSSATYEQYF,TGTGCCAGCAGTTTTTCTAGCGCGACCTACGAGCAGTACTTC
12,TRBJ2-3,NA,TRBV30,TRBD2,CAWRAGVDTQYF,TGTGCCTGGAGAGCGGGAGTTGATACGCAGTATTTT
14,TRBJ1-1,few,TRBV5-1,NA,CASSLAPTEAEAFF,TGCGCCAGCAGCTTGGCCCCGACGGAGGCTGAAGCTTTCTTT
15,TRBJ1-1,NA,TRBV27,NA,CASSFHGSLNTEAFF,TGTGCCAGCAGTTTCCATGGGAGCCTGAACACTGAAGCTTTCTTT
12,TRBJ2-2,NA,TRBV4-1,NA,CASRPQTGELFF,TGCGCCAGCAGACCTCAGACCGGGGAGCTGTTTTTT
13,TRBJ1-1,NA,TRBV12-3/TRBV12-4,NA,CASSQGLNTEAFF,TGTGCCAGCAGTCAGGGGTTGAACACTGAAGCTTTCTTT
15,TRBJ2-1,NA,TRBV3-1/TRBV3-2,NA,CASSQSSSGYNEQFF,TGTGCCAGCAGCCAGAGTTCTTCGGGATACAATGAGCAGTTCTTC
15,TRBJ2-3,once,TRBV3-1/TRBV3-2,NA,CASSQQTTRTDTQYF,TGTGCCAGCAGCCAACAAACAACTAGGACAGATACGCAGTATTTT
14,TRBJ2-7,NA,TRBV6-2/TRBV6-3,NA,CASSYEGLGYEQYF,TGTGCCAGCAGTTACGAGGGACTGGGCTACGAGCAGTACTTC
15,TRBJ2-1,NA,TRBV10-3,NA,CARGFQGLSYNEQFF,TGTGCTCGCGGCTTCCAGGGGCTATCCTACAATGAGCAGTTCTTC
15,TRBJ2-7,NA,TRBV28,TRBD2,CAVSPTGSGTNEQYF,TGTGCCGTGTCCCCCACGGGTAGCGGGACAAACGAGCAGTACTTC
14,TRBJ1-5,NA,TRBV28,TRBD1,CASSYDRAGQPQHF,TGTGCCAGCAGTTACGACAGGGCGGGTCAGCCCCAGCATTTT
14,TRBJ1-3,NA,TRBV2,NA,CASMEGYSGNTIYF,TGTGCCAGCATGGAGGGTTACTCTGGAAACACCATATATTTT
14,TRBJ1-5,NA,TRBV27,TRBD1,CASRIGTGNQPQHF,TGTGCCAGCCGGATAGGGACAGGGAATCAGCCCCAGCATTTT
12,TRBJ1-1,NA,TRBV11-3,NA,CASSNRNTEAFF,TGTGCCAGCAGCAACAGGAACACTGAAGCTTTCTTT
15,TRBJ2-2,NA,TRBV5-1,NA,CASQTGGLNTGELFF,TGCGCCAGCCAGACGGGGGGCCTGAACACCGGGGAGCTGTTTTTT
16,TRBJ1-5,NA,TRBV28,NA,CASSFPQGNSNQPQHF,TGTGCCAGCAGTTTCCCCCAGGGCAATAGCAATCAGCCCCAGCATTTT
15,TRBJ1-2,NA,TRBV9,TRBD1,CASSAPPGQEGGYTF,TGTGCCAGCAGCGCCCCACCGGGACAGGAAGGGGGCTACACCTTC
15,TRBJ1-2,NA,TRBV6-6,NA,CASSPRGGGDYGYTF,TGTGCCAGCAGTCCCCGGGGTGGGGGCGACTATGGCTACACCTTC
13,TRBJ2-7,NA,TRBV27,TRBD2,CASGASGAYEQYF,TGTGCCTCCGGGGCTAGCGGAGCCTACGAGCAGTACTTC
18,TRBJ1-5,NA,TRBV28,NA,CASSSGQGSSFRNQPQHF,TGTGCCAGCAGTTCCGGGCAGGGCTCATCCTTCAGGAATCAGCCCCAGCATTTT
16,TRBJ2-1,NA,TRBV5-1,TRBD2,CARSGAGGVSYNEQFF,TGCGCCCGCAGCGGGGCTGGGGGGGTCTCCTACAATGAGCAGTTCTTC
15,TRBJ2-2,NA,TRBV5-4,TRBD1,CASSYGQGATGELFF,TGTGCCAGCAGCTACGGACAGGGGGCCACCGGGGAGCTGTTTTTT
15,TRBJ2-1,NA,TRBV6-2/TRBV6-3,TRBD1,CASSYDSTGGMVAFF,TGTGCCAGCAGTTACGACTCGACAGGGGGCATGGTAGCGTTCTTC
12,TRBJ2-1,NA,TRBV12-3/TRBV12-4,NA,CASSTQYNEQFF,TGTGCCAGCAGTACCCAGTACAATGAGCAGTTCTTC
14,TRBJ2-7,NA,TRBV30,NA,CAWSGLQATYEQYF,TGTGCCTGGAGTGGACTACAAGCAACCTACGAGCAGTACTTC
13,TRBJ2-7,NA,TRBV6-5,TRBD1,CASTPGQGAKQYF,TGTGCCAGCACCCCGGGACAGGGGGCCAAGCAGTACTTC
16,TRBJ2-7,NA,TRBV6-1,NA,CASSEHLASSSYEQYF,TGTGCCAGCAGTGAGCATCTGGCCTCAAGCTCCTACGAGCAGTACTTC
14,TRBJ1-3,NA,TRBV6-5,NA,CASSYGGDGNTIYF,TGTGCCAGCAGTTACGGGGGGGACGGAAACACCATATATTTT
17,TRBJ2-1,NA,TRBV3-1/TRBV3-2,TRBD2,CASSLGSSAGGRNEQFF,TGTGCCAGCAGCCTGGGGTCGTCGGCGGGGGGACGAAATGAGCAGTTCTTC
13,TRBJ1-2,NA,TRBV27,NA,CASTTGLNYGYTF,TGTGCCAGCACTACAGGTCTTAACTATGGCTACACCTTC